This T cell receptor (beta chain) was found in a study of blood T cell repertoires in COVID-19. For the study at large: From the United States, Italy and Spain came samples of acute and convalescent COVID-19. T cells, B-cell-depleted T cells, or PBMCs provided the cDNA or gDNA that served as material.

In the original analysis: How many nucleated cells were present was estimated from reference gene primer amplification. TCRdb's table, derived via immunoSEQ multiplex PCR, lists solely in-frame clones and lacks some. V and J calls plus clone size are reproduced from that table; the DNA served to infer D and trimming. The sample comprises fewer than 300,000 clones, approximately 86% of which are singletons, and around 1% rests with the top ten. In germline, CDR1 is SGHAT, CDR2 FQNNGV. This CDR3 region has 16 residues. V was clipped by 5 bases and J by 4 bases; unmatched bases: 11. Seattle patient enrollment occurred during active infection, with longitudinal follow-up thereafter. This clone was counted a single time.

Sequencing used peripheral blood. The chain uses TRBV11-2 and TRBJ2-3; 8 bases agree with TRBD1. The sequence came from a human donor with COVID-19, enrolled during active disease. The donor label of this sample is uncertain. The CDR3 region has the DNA TGTGCCAGCAGCCCTCAGTCGGACAGGGTAGCAGATACGCAGTATTTT. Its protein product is CASSPQSDRVADTQYF.